These T cell receptor beta chains were read from a single sample in a study of blood T cell repertoires in COVID-19. Clones were sequenced by immunoSEQ multiplex PCR, and TCRdb holds only the in-frame ones, with some missing. The sample contains 15,000 or so clones, 85% to 95% of which appear only once. What was sequenced was peripheral blood. The receptors originated from a human donor with active COVID-19. The donor label of this sample is uncertain. CDR3s include the opening cysteine and the closing phenylalanine or tryptophan. Fields, in order: CDR3 protein, V gene, D gene. D genes are given only for firm matches.

CDR3: CASSKTGGAETQYF
V: TRBV11-3
D: TRBD1

CDR3: CASSPRTGVGTEAFF
V: TRBV19
D: TRBD1

CDR3: CAISDPQPGRNTEAFF
V: TRBV10-3
D: NA

CDR3: CASSLASGLNYGYTF
V: TRBV5-1
D: NA

CDR3: CASSLAGYSGEQYF
V: TRBV7-9
D: NA

CDR3: CASSQREGEQFF
V: TRBV4-1
D: TRBD2

CDR3: CAWGLEVKETQYF
V: TRBV30
D: TRBD2

CDR3: CATSDLGSPGYNEQFF
V: TRBV24-1
D: NA

CDR3: CASSVGLAGATYEQYF
V: TRBV9
D: TRBD2

CDR3: CASRPGTSGTDTQYF
V: TRBV19
D: TRBD2

CDR3: CASSRALQGAGGYTF
V: TRBV5-4
D: TRBD1

CDR3: CASSPNYEQYF
V: TRBV18
D: NA

CDR3: CASSQAWTSGSSYEQYF
V: TRBV3-1/TRBV3-2
D: TRBD2

CDR3: CASTHGLAGTYEQYF
V: TRBV19
D: TRBD2

CDR3: CASSLGLQRMRETQYF
V: TRBV7-2
D: NA

CDR3: CASSATGTVYNEQFF
V: TRBV5-1
D: NA

CDR3: CASSDSSYNEQFF
V: TRBV5-1
D: NA

CDR3: CASSLSRTGGAGNQPQHF
V: TRBV27
D: TRBD1

CDR3: CASSQVGRGREKLFF
V: TRBV3-1/TRBV3-2
D: NA

CDR3: CASSPDEGETQYF
V: TRBV5-1
D: NA

CDR3: CASSGGPGNGYTF
V: TRBV19
D: NA

CDR3: CASSPPGGLPYEQYF
V: TRBV4-1
D: NA

CDR3: CASSPGLSTTDTQYF
V: TRBV14
D: NA

CDR3: CASSQGLGAVVNEQFF
V: TRBV4-3
D: NA

CDR3: CASSPRQDITNEKLFF
V: TRBV18
D: NA

CDR3: CASSQGDREETQYF
V: TRBV3-1/TRBV3-2
D: TRBD1

CDR3: CASSYRVGRTDTQYF
V: TRBV5-1
D: NA

CDR3: CASSETGKLYEQYF
V: TRBV6-2/TRBV6-3
D: TRBD1

CDR3: CASRTQTGVAGELFF
V: TRBV2
D: TRBD1

CDR3: CASSRTRTGLSPSYEQYF
V: TRBV3-1/TRBV3-2
D: TRBD1

CDR3: CASSLLAGGVGDTGELFF
V: TRBV27
D: TRBD2

CDR3: CASSFTQDSPLHF
V: TRBV7-9
D: NA

CDR3: CAWSPWRGYQETQYF
V: TRBV30
D: NA

CDR3: CASSQGQGLAYEQYF
V: TRBV4-1
D: TRBD1

CDR3: CASSLGQGAETEAFF
V: TRBV7-8
D: TRBD1

CDR3: CASTHSGSNNQPQHF
V: TRBV6-6
D: NA

CDR3: CASSGAGREANYEQYF
V: TRBV6-1
D: NA

CDR3: CASSFRTSVGELFF
V: TRBV5-1
D: TRBD2

CDR3: CASSWGQGATGELFF
V: TRBV5-1
D: TRBD1

CDR3: CASSVAAGGYEQYF
V: TRBV9
D: TRBD2

CDR3: CASSLLAGGTRGTQYF
V: TRBV28
D: TRBD2

CDR3: CASSEAGEKLFF
V: TRBV6-1
D: NA

CDR3: CASSLDSGETQYF
V: TRBV5-1
D: NA

CDR3: CSVPRIGNGANTEAFF
V: TRBV29-1
D: NA

CDR3: CASSLTGATTHSNQPQHF
V: TRBV7-2
D: TRBD1

CDR3: CASRPETISYEQYF
V: TRBV6-4
D: NA